This T cell receptor (beta chain) was recovered during a study of shared clonotypes between healthy human individuals (dated by TCRdb to 2018 to 2020). Regarding the research as a whole: Three men and two women, aged 18 to 49 years, made up the cohort. To increase sequencing depth and limit assay-specific biases, different laboratories used diverse techniques to prepare libraries and sequence TCR repertoires. Per donor, leukapheresis produced somewhere between about 0.94 and 8.9 billion PBMCs. Per donor, three plates each were used for CD4 naive and CD4 memory, two for CD8 naive, and one for CD8 memory. The study deeply sequenced blood TCR repertoires of about five healthy adults to estimate repertoire size and the extent of clonotype sharing between individuals. Here is what the overall study found, with its caveats: Sampling was limited to blood, and TCR repertoires in tissue likely differ from TCR repertoires in blood. Pairwise subsampling indicated that sequencing depth was expected to affect the degree of clonotype sharing among donors. Compared with non-shared clonotypes, the clonotypes found in all four sorted-subset donors had higher generation probabilities. The genetic and exposure-history diversity represented was limited by the small number of donors. Approximately 5% of naive CD4, 3% to 4% of naive CD8, roughly 2.4% of memory CD4, and approximately 0.4% of memory CD8 clonotypes were shared across several donors. Rarefaction of sorted-subset datasets indicated incomplete sequencing despite the large sequencing depth. Naive subsets generally had larger estimated clonotype richness than memory subsets.

Donors were healthy HIV-negative adults with no recently reported acute infections or vaccinations. All donors were Caucasian adults living in Nashville, Tennessee, USA. CD4+ T cells were enriched through magnetic negative selection, after which naive cells were positively selected on CD45RA and the remaining negative fraction served as the memory subset. After blood collection by leukapheresis, PBMCs were isolated using Ficoll-Histopaque density gradient centrifugation and then cryopreserved in the vapor phase of liquid nitrogen. Purity and quantity of every magnetically sorted T cell population were checked by analytical flow cytometry. Genomic DNA was isolated from each sorted fraction and quantified by UV absorbance on a Nanodrop 2000c. Using the deep immunoSEQ assay, multiplex PCR amplified TCR CDR3 regions from genomic DNA. Extracted genomic DNA from each cell subset was distributed evenly across all wells of several immunoSEQ 96-well plates, and each plate was treated as a replicate. For sorted subsets, each replicate PCR was loaded with around 220 ng genomic DNA, equivalent to 32,000 or so T cell genomes. Purified libraries were measured with a Qubit 3.0 fluorometer, size-checked on a Bioanalyzer 2100, and measured again with the KAPA Library Quantification kit. Each immunoSEQ 96-well plate was sequenced on its own single-read 150-cycle Illumina NextSeq 550 flow cell. The paper's data handling went like this. Because the immunoSEQ output held only junctional sequences and lacked quality scores, the filtering could not match the filtering applied to full-length reads. To assign V/J genes and CDR3, sequences were annotated using PyIR, a Python wrapper for IgBLAST v1.9, with IMGT germline references. Reads were filtered out if the reads had weak V/J assignments (E-value above 1e-6), no CDR3, stop codons, out-of-frame junctions, or ambiguous translated residues. V3J clonotypes were defined as sequences sharing an identical inferred V gene, J gene, and CDR3 amino acid sequence. Percentage overlap between repertoires was computed as shared unique clonotypes divided by the size of the smaller repertoire. Repertoire richness was assessed with RTK rarefaction, the Chao1 estimator, and Recon v2.1 estimates of unobserved clonotypes. For all TCRbeta clonotypes obtained by the gDNA method from four donors, generation probabilities were computed with OLGA. The clones in this table, taken by TCRdb from immuneACCESS, are in-frame only. Not every clone is retained; where verified, under half of the shortfall comes from an unresolved V gene, and the cause of the rest is unknown. V and J calls and clone size come straight from that table; D and trimming were deduced from the DNA. This sample holds about 530,000 clones; approximately 95% were observed only once. The top ten clones comprise approximately 0.06% of the sample.

With regard to this clone: Its antigen is unknown. Base-call qualities are not available, and no considerably larger clone is one nucleotide away.

V is clipped by 1 base and J by 1 base, and the sequence between their germline boundaries is 20 bases long. CDR1 and CDR2 are read off the germline V gene as MGHRA and YSYEKL. Reading from cysteine to phenylalanine, the CDR3 counts 18 amino acids. Kept here is only the CDR3 DNA, which spans 54 bases and is read in frame from base 1. This receptor was identified in a woman in her twenties or thirties in good health. The chain uses TRBV4-1 and TRBJ2-7, with no confident D gene call. Input material: naive CD4+ T cells sorted from blood. The sample's cell subset or site label, in plain terms: CD45RA+ positively selected. The CDR3 here reads CASSQGPRVRPGSYEQYF. DNA sequence: TGCGCCAGCAGCCAAGGCCCAAGGGTGCGGCCTGGGTCCTACGAGCAGTACTTC.